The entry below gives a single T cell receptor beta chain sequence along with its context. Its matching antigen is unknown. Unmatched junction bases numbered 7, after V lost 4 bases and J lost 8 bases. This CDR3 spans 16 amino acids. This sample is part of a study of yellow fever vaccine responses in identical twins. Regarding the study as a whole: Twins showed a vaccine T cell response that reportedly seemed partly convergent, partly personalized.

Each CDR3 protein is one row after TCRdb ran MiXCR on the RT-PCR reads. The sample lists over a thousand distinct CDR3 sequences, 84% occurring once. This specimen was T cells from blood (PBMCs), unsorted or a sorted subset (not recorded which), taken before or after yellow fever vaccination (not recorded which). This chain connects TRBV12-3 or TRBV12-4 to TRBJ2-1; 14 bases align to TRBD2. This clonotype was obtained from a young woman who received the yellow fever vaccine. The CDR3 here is CASSSGTSGSLDEQFF. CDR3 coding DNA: TGTGCCAGCAGTTCCGGGACTAGCGGGAGTTTGGATGAGCAGTTCTTC.